This T cell receptor (beta chain) was documented in a study of glioma-infiltrating T cells after dendritic cell vaccination. The overall study: Patients had newly diagnosed or recurrent glioblastoma and received dendritic cell vaccines. Autologous tumor lysate was loaded overnight onto monocyte-derived dendritic cells grown seven days with IL-4 and GM-CSF. At biweekly intervals, patients got three intradermal dendritic cell vaccine injections.

This clone has a handful of counts. The antigen remains unidentified. Sequenced by immunoSEQ multiplex PCR; TCRdb stores in-frame clones only, minus some. The sample holds about 64,000 clones; 75% to 90% are singletons and the top ten take about 9%. Whole-study findings and limits: TCR clonality showed no direct relationship with survival.

After removal of 8 bases from V and 6 bases from J, the junction contained 12 bases not matched to a gene. Germline V CDR1 and CDR2: KGHSH, LQKENI. This CDR3 is built from 14 residues. Material: blood, obtained before dendritic cell vaccination. This sequence joins TRBV18 and TRBJ1-1; 7 positions match TRBD1. The TCR comes from a human donor with glioblastoma. CDR3 in DNA: TGTGCCAGCACCAGCCTAAAGGGGGCGGCTGAAGCTTTCTTT. It translates to CASTSLKGAAEAFF. The full variable domain, with the rest looked up from reference TRBV18 and TRBJ1-1, is NAGVMQNPRHLVRRRGQEARLRCSPMKGHSHVYWYRQLPEEGLKFMVYLQKENIIDESGMPKERFSAEFPKEGPSILRIQQVVRGDSAAYFCASTSLKGAAEAFFGQGTRLTVV.